This entry lists 6 T cell receptor beta chains sequenced from one sample in a study of blood T cells in healthy people across ages. Primed by a sample-barcoded 5' primer and a J-beta primer mix, a second PCR proceeded for about 7 to 12 cycles. A single record per CDR3 protein comes from TCRdb applying MiXCR to the 5' RACE reads. The sample includes about 1,600,000 distinct CDR3 sequences, approximately 40% of them seen just once. Sequencing was carried out using blood. These receptors all stem from a young woman in good health.

The chain combines TRBV4-2 with TRBJ2-1; 8 bases match TRBD1. V was pared by 1 base and J by 14 bases, with 7 bases of the junction left unmatched. The germline gives CDR1 LGHNA, CDR2 YNFKEQ. The CDR3 has 13 amino acids. CDR3 nucleotide sequence: TGTGCCAGCAGCCAAGCGGACAGGGAAGAGGAGTTCTTC. Its translation: CASSQADREEEFF.

This rearrangement joins TRBV4-1 to TRBJ2-7; the match to TRBD1 covers 7 bases. The J segment lost 5 bases and the V segment lost 0 bases, leaving 7 bases of the junction unmatched. Germline CDR1 reads MGHRA; CDR2 reads YSYEKL. This CDR3 is built from 15 residues. As DNA, the CDR3 is TGCGCCAGCAGCCAAGAAGCCAGACAGGGTCACGAGCAGTACTTC. It yields the protein CASSQEARQGHEQYF.

This clonotype came up a few times. This chain uses TRBV4-1 with TRBJ2-7; D is perhaps TRBD1 or TRBD2 (6 bases each). Trimming cost V 2 bases and J 0 bases, with 17 bases left between them. From germline, CDR1 is MGHRA and CDR2 YSYEKL. The CDR3 length is 17 residues. CDR3 sequence (DNA): TGCGCCAGCAGCCAATTGAGTTGGGGGGCCTCCTCCTACGAGCAGTACTTC. Encoded protein: CASSQLSWGASSYEQYF.

This chain links TRBV11-2 with TRBJ2-7; 11 positions match TRBD2. The CDR3 covers 16 residues. The V and J ends lost 5 bases and 3 bases, in that order; junction bases with no gene match: 9. Germline lookup yields CDR1 SGHAT and CDR2 FQNNGV. The CDR3 reads CASSPLSGTSGYEQYF. The CDR3 region has the DNA TGTGCCAGCAGCCCGTTGTCCGGGACTAGCGGCTACGAGCAGTACTTC.

Worth noting for this clonotype: Sequence at one end of the junction differs from germline and may be a read error. The V and J genes are TRBV7-3 and TRBJ2-3; 8 nucleotides align to TRBD2. The CDR3 consists of 16 residues. Germline loops: CDR1 SGHTA, CDR2 FQGTGA. CDR3: CASSFAGGPSTDTQYF. CDR3 sequence (DNA): TGTGCCAGCAGCTTTGCGGGGGGCCCGAGCACAGATACACAGTATTTT.

The chain carries TRBV11-2 and TRBJ2-1; 11 nucleotides agree with TRBD2. V shed 3 bases and J 7 bases; nucleotides not matched to a gene: 8. The CDR3 spans 16 residues. Germline values: CDR1 SGHAT, CDR2 FQNNGV. The CDR3 is CASSLFSGGARNEQFF. As DNA, the CDR3 is TGTGCCAGCAGCTTGTTTAGCGGGGGGGCCCGGAATGAGCAGTTCTTC.